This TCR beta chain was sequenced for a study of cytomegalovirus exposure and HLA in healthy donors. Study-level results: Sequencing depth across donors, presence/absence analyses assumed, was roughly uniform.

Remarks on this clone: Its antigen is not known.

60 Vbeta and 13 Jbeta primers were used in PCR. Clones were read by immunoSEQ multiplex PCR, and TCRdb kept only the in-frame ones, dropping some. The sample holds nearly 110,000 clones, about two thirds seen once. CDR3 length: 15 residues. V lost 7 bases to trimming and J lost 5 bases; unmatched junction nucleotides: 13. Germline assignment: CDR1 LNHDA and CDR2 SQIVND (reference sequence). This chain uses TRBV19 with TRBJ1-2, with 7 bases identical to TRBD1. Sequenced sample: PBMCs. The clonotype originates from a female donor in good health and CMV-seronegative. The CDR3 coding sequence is TGTGCCAGTACCACAAGAAGGGGGCCGGGGTATGGCTACACCTTC. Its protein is CASTTRRGPGYGYTF.